The entry below gives a single T cell receptor beta chain sequence along with its context. Antigen specificity is unknown. The sample comes from a study of T cell responses to AZD1222 COVID-19 vaccine. Study observations and caveats: Vaccine-related CD4 TCRs covered spike, predominating at 160-218 and 743-854.

Data came from immunoSEQ multiplex PCR; TCRdb stores just in-frame clones and leaves some out. The sample carries approximately 120,000 clones, around nine tenths recorded once. V trimming: 2 bases; J trimming: 6 bases; junction bases outside the gene matches: 4. Germline V gives CDR1 MNHEY, CDR2 SVGAGI. The CDR3 runs 14 residues. The receptor comes from an adult in good health. This chain uses TRBV6-5 with TRBJ2-7; TRBD2 matches at 10 bases. The input for sequencing was peripheral blood, taken on day 0 of AZD1222 vaccination. In nucleotides, the CDR3 is TGTGCCAGCAGTTACCTAGCGGGGGTCGGCGAGCAGTACTTC. Translation: CASSYLAGVGEQYF.